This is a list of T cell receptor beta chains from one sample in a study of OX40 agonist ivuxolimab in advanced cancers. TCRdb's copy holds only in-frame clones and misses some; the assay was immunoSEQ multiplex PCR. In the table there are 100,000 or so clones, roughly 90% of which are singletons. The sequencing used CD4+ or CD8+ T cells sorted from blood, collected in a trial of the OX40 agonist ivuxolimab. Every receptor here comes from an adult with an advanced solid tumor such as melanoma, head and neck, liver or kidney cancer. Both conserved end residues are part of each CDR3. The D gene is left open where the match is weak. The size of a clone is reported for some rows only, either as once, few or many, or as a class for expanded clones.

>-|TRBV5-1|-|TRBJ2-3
TGCGCCAGCAGCCCGGGCTCGACGGGCGAGGCAGATACGCAGTATTTT
CASSPGSTGEADTQYF
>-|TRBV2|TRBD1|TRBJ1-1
TGTGCCAGCAGGGACAGGGTTGGCACTGAAGCTTTCTTT
CASRDRVGTEAFF
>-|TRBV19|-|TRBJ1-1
TGTGCCAGTAGTTTTGACATGAGAACTGAAGCTTTCTTT
CASSFDMRTEAFF
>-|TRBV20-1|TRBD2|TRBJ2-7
TGCAGGGCATCTAGCGGGTACGAGCAGTACTTC
CRASSGYEQYF
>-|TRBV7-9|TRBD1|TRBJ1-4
TGTGCCAGCAGCTTAGGACAGGGTGAGAGGGAAAAACTGTTTTTT
CASSLGQGEREKLFF
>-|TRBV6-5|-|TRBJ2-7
TGTGCCAGCAGTTACGGGGAGGCCTACGAGCAGTACTTC
CASSYGEAYEQYF
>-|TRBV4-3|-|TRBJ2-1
TGCGCCAGCAGCCAAGAGAGGACTGAACACAATGAGCAGTTCTTC
CASSQERTEHNEQFF
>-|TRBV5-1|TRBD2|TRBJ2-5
TGCGCCAGCAGCTTGGGGACCGGGGAGGGAACCCAGTACTTC
CASSLGTGEGTQYF
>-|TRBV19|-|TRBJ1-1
TGTGCCAGTACCCTCTGGTCGCACAACCCAAGGGGTAGTTCAAAGGCCACTGAAGCTTTCTTT
CASTLWSHNPRGSSKATEAFF
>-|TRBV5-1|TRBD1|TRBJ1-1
TGCGCCAGCCGGACAGGGGTTTACACTGAAGCTTTCTTT
CASRTGVYTEAFF
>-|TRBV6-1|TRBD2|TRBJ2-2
TGTGCCAGCAGCCCTACTAGCGGGATTACCGGGGAGCTGTTTTTT
CASSPTSGITGELFF
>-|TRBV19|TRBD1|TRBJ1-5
TGTGCCAGTAGTAGACCCGGGACAGGGTATCAGCCCCAGCATTTT
CASSRPGTGYQPQHF
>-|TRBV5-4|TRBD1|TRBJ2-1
TGTGCCAGCAGCTCCCGGGACAGCGTCTACAATGAGCAGTTCTTC
CASSSRDSVYNEQFF
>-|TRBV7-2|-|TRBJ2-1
TGTGCCAGCAGCTTACCCATAGCGGATCGTGAGCAGTTCTTC
CASSLPIADREQFF
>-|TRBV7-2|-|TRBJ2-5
TGTGCCAGCAGCACCCCCCCAGGGGAGACCCAGTACTTC
CASSTPPGETQYF
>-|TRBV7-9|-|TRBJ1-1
TGTGCCAGCAGCGAAACAAGGTTCGAAGCTTTCTTT
CASSETRFEAFF
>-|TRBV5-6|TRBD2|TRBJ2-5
TGTGCCAGCAGCCCACGGACTAGCGGGAGGGGAGAGACCCAGTACTTC
CASSPRTSGRGETQYF
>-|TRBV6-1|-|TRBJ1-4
TGTGCCGGGTCGACAGGAAAGAATGAAAAACTGTTTTTT
CAGSTGKNEKLFF
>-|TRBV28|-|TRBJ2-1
TGTGCCAGCAGTTTAAGGGGTCCCTGGAATGAGCAGTTCTTC
CASSLRGPWNEQFF
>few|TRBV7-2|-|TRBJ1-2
TGTGCCAGCAGCTCCTATCAGGGGTTGGGAGGCTACACCTTC
CASSSYQGLGGYTF
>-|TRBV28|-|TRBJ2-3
TGTGCCAGCGGCCCCAGCCTAGCAAACACAGATACGCAGTATTTT
CASGPSLANTDTQYF
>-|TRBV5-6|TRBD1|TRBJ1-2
TGTGCCAGCAGCAATCGACGGGACAGGGGGCGCACCTATGGCTACACCTTC
CASSNRRDRGRTYGYTF
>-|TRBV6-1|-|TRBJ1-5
TGTGCCACCTGTAGGGGGGAGCCGAATCAGCCCCAGCATTTT
CATCRGEPNQPQHF
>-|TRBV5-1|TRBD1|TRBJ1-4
TGCGCCAGCAGCCGTACAGGGGTCGGGTTTCGTGAAAAACTGTTTTTT
CASSRTGVGFREKLFF
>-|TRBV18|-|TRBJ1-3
TGTGCCAGCTCACCCACGGCAGGCCGAAACACCATATATTTT
CASSPTAGRNTIYF
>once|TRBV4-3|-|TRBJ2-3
TGCGCCAGCAGCCAAGATTGGCGGGCAGGGGGGATTACAGATACGCAGTATTTT
CASSQDWRAGGITDTQYF
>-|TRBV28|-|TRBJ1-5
TGTGCCAGCAGTTTATGGGACAGTTACAATCAGCCCCAGCATTTT
CASSLWDSYNQPQHF
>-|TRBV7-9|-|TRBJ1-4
TGTGCCAGCAGCTTTTCACCCCGGGGCGCAACTAATGAAAAACTGTTTTTT
CASSFSPRGATNEKLFF
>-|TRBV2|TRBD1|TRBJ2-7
TGTGCCAGCAGTGGGGACAGTAACAAGCAGTACTTC
CASSGDSNKQYF
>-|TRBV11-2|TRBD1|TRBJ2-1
TGTGCCAGCAGCCCCTTCCGGGACAGGTCTAGGGGTGAGCAGTTCTTC
CASSPFRDRSRGEQFF
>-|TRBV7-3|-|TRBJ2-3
TGTGCCAGCAGCCAAGGTTATAGCACAGATACGCAGTATTTT
CASSQGYSTDTQYF
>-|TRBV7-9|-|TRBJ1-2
TGTGCCAGCAGCTCCGGGACACCACATGGCTACACCTTC
CASSSGTPHGYTF
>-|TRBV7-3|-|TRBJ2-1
TGTGCCAGCAGCTCGTACCCCAACTCCCAGGAGCAGTTCTTC
CASSSYPNSQEQFF
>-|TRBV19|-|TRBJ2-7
TGTGCCAGTCCAACCGGGACGGTCCCCTACGAGCAGTACTTC
CASPTGTVPYEQYF
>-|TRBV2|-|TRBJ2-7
TGTGCCAGCGGAAGGGACACCCCGGGGCAGTACTTC
CASGRDTPGQYF
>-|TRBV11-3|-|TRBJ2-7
TGTGCCAGCAGCCACCCCGGGGCCCCCTACGAGCAGTACTTC
CASSHPGAPYEQYF
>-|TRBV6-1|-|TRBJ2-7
TGTGCCAGCACGATTTCAGGACTGAGCTCCTACGAGCAGTACTTC
CASTISGLSSYEQYF
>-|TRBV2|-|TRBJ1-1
TGTGCCAGCACCGAAGGAGCGAACACTGAAGCTTTCTTT
CASTEGANTEAFF
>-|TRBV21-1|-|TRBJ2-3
TGTGCCAGCAGCAAATTTCGAACTAGAGGGAACACAGATACGCAGTATTTT
CASSKFRTRGNTDTQYF
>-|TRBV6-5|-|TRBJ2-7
TGTGCCAGCAGCCTGACCTACGAGCAGTACTTC
CASSLTYEQYF
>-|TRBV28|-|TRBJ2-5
TGTGCCAGCAGTCCGTGGACCCAAGAGACCCAGTACTTC
CASSPWTQETQYF
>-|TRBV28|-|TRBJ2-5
TGTGCCAGCCGTGAACGACGGGGGAGTGGGGAGACCCAGTACTTC
CASRERRGSGETQYF